This record covers a single T cell receptor (beta chain). It lacks a known antigen. No base quality values were provided; no much bigger clone lies one nucleotide off. The data were obtained in a study of T cell repertoires and Cas9 in healthy adults (dated by TCRdb to 2016 to 2018). Background on the whole study: Multi-effector potency, cytotoxicity and lineage determination within the CD4 and CD8 compartments were characterized for SpCas9-reactive T cells. This study looked at whether people already carry T cell immunity to the Streptococcus pyogenes Cas9 nuclease (SpCas9), the enzyme used in CRISPR gene editing.

All of the donors in the study were healthy humans. Study-wide conclusions, independent of this receptor: SpCas9-reactive regulatory T cells were reported to mitigate proliferation and function of SpCas9-reactive effector T cells in vitro.

Receptor libraries were prepared by the immunoSEQ multiplex PCR assay. TCRdb re-hosts the immuneACCESS table, in-frame sequences only. Its copies lack some clones; in the studies checked, an unresolved V gene accounts for under half of them, and the cause for the rest is not known. The sample includes 11,000 to 15,000 clones, with roughly 89% observed a single time. In total, the top ten clones hold about 1.5% of the sample. From cysteine to phenylalanine, the CDR3 is 15 amino acids long. Here the CDR3 DNA is all that survives: 45 bases in frame from base 1. CDR1 and CDR2 (SGHRS, YFSETQ) derive from the germline V gene. Between the V and J ends, shortened by 4 bases and 5 bases respectively, the junction contains 15 bases.

The sequence was obtained from a human donor in good health. This receptor chain uses TRBV5-1 and TRBJ2-2; too little of a D gene remains to name it. Material for sequencing was Tregs (CD4+, CD25+, CD127-, CD137-, CD154-) from PBMCs; culture status not recorded. The nucleotide sequence reads as follows: TGCGCCAGCAGCAATACGGGTCGGGCAACCGGGGAGCTGTTTTTT. Protein translation: CASSNTGRATGELFF.